This T cell receptor beta chain emerged from a study of T cell responses to AZD1222 COVID-19 vaccine. Across the study: Second doses that came at about 4 or about 12 weeks were put together.

Method: immunoSEQ multiplex PCR; TCRdb's copy keeps in-frame clones and lacks some. The sample holds 40,000 to 45,000 clones, over 70% seen once. Remarks on this clone: Its antigen is currently unknown.

Study findings and constraints: Reportedly, nearly half of unique spike TCRs recognized epitopes outside B.1.351/B.1.1.7 mutations. Seropositive status at baseline applied to only five or six AZD1222 recipients. Repertoires were collected only later (after the peak T cell response had occurred).

Germline CDR1 is LGHDT and CDR2 is YNNKEL (reference sequence). The V end was cut by 0 bases, the J end by 4 bases, with 15 bases between. The CDR3 extends over 16 amino acids. The rearrangement joins TRBV3-1 (or the pseudogene TRBV3-2) to TRBJ2-5; tentative D call: TRBD2 (6 bases). The material sequenced was peripheral blood, taken on day 0 of AZD1222 vaccination. The receptor was derived from an adult in good health. CDR3 nucleotide sequence: TGTGCCAGCAGCCAAGATCGCTCGGTAGCGGCAGAGACCCAGTACTTC. As protein: CASSQDRSVAAETQYF.